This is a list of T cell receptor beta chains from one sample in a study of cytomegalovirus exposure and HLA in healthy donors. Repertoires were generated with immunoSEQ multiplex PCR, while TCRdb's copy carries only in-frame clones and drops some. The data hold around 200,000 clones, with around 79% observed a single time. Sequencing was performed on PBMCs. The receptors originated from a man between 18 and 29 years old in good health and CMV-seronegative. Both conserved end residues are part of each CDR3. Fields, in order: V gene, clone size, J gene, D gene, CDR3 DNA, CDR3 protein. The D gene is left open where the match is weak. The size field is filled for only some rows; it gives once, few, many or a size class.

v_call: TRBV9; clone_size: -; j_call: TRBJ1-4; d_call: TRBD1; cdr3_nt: TGTGCCAGCAGCGGGCCGGACAGGGGTGCAACTAATGAAAAACTGTTTTTT; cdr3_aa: CASSGPDRGATNEKLFF
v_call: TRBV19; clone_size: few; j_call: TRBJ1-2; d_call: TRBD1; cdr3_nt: TGTGCCAGTAGTCAATCGGGACAGGAATATGGCTACACCTTC; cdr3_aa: CASSQSGQEYGYTF
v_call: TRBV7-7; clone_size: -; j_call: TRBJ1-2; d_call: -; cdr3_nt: TGTGCTAGCAGCCCCCGGACAGTTCACCTCTTC; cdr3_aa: CASSPRTVHLF
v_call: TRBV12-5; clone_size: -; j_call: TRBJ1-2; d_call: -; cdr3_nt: TGTGCTAGTGGTTTGCACGGAGACTTATATGGCTACACCTTC; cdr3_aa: CASGLHGDLYGYTF
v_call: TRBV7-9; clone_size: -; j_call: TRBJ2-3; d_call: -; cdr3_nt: TGTGCCAGCAGATCCTACACAGATACGCAGTATTTT; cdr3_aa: CASRSYTDTQYF
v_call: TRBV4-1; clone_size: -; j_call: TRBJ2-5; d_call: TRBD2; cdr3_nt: TGCGCCAGCAGCCAGGGGGTGCGGGGGTACCAAGAGACCCAGTACTTC; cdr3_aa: CASSQGVRGYQETQYF
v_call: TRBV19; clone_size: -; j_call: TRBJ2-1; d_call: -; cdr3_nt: TGTGCCAGTAGTATCTCGACTGTATACAATGAGCAGTTCTTC; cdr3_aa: CASSISTVYNEQFF
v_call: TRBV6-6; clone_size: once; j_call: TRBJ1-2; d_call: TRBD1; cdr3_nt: TGTGCCAGCAGCCCGACAGGGGATTATGGCTACACCTTC; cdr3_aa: CASSPTGDYGYTF
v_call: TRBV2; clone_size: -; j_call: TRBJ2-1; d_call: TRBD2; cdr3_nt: TGTGCCAGCAGTGACTTCCCCATTTCGGGGGGGCCGAGTGAGCAGTTCTTC; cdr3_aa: CASSDFPISGGPSEQFF
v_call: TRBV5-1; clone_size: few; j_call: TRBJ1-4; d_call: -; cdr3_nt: TGCGCCAGCAGCTTGGCTAGGACAGAGAATGAAAAACTGTTTTTT; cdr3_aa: CASSLARTENEKLFF
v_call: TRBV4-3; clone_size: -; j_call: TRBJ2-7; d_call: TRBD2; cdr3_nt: TGCGCCAGCAGCCAAGATACGGGGGGGAGCGAGCAGTACTTC; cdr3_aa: CASSQDTGGSEQYF
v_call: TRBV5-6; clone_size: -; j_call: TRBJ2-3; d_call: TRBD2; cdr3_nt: TGTGCCAGCAGCCCGGGACTAGCGGGAGAGTACAGGGCGGATACGCAGTATTTT; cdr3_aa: CASSPGLAGEYRADTQYF
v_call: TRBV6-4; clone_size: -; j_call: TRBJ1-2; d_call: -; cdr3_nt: TGTGCCAGCAGTCCCTCCAGTGGGGGGACCCTCACCTTC; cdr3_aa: CASSPSSGGTLTF
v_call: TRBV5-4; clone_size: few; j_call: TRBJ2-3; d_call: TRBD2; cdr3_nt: TGTGCCAGCAGCCCCTGGGGTCTAGCGGGAGAGACAGATACGCAGTATTTT; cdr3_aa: CASSPWGLAGETDTQYF
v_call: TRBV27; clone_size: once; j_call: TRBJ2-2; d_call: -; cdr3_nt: TGTGCCAGCAGTTTTCGACTAGGAGACACCGGGGAGCTGTTTTTT; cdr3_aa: CASSFRLGDTGELFF
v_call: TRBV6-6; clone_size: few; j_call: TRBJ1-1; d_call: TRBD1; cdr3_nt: TGTGCCAGCAGGCCTGGGACAGTCACTGAAGCTTTCTTT; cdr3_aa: CASRPGTVTEAFF
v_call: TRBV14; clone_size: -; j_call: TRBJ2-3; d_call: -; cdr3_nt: TGTGCCAGCAGCCAAGATTTTACGGACACTAGCACAGATACGCAGTATTTT; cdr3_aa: CASSQDFTDTSTDTQYF
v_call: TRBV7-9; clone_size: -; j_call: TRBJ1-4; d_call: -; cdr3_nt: TGTGCCAGCAGCCCACAAGGAGGAGAAGAAAAACTGTTTTTT; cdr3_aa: CASSPQGGEEKLFF
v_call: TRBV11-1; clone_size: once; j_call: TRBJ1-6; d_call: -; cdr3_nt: TGTGCCAGCAGCCTAGACAGGACCTCCTATAATTCACCCCTCCACTTT; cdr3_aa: CASSLDRTSYNSPLHF
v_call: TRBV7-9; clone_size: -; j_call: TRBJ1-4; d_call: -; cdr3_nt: TGTGCCAGCAGCCCATCCGGACAACTGGATTTT; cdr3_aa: CASSPSGQLDF
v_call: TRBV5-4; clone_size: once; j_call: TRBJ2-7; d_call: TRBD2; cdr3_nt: TGTGCCAGCAGTAGCGGGAAGGGCGAGCAGTACTTC; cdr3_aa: CASSSGKGEQYF
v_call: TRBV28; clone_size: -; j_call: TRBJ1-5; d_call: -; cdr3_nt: TGTGCCAGCATTCCAGGGGCCCTTAATCAGCCCCAGCATTTT; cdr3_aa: CASIPGALNQPQHF
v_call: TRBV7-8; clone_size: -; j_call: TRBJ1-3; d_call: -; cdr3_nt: TGTGCCAGCAGGCCGGACTCCCTGAGGTCCTCTGGAAACACCATATATTTT; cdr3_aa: CASRPDSLRSSGNTIYF